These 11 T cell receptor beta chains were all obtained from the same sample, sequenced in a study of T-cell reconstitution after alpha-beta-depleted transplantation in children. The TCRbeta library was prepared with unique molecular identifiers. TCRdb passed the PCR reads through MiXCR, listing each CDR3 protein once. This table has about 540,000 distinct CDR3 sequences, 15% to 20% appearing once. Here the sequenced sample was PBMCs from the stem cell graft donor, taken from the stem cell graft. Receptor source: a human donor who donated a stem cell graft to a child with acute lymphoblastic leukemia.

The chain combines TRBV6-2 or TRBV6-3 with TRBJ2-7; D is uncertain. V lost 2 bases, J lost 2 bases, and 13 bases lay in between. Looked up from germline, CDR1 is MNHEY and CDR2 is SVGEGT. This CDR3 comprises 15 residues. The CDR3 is CASSYDDTQAYEQYF. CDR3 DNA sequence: TGTGCCAGCAGTTACGACGACACACAAGCCTACGAGCAGTACTTC.

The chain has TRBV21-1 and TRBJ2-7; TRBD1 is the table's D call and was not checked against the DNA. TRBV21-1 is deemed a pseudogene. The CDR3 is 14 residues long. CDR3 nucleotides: TGTGCCAGCAGCCTAAGACAGCCTACCTACGAGCAGTACTTC. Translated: CASSLRQPTYEQYF.

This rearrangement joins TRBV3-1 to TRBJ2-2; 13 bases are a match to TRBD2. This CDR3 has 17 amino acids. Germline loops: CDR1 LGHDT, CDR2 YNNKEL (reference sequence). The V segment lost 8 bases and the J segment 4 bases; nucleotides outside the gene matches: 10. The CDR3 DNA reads TGTGCCAGCTGCTCCCCGGGACTAGCGGGACCCACCGGGGAGCTGTTTTTT. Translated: CASCSPGLAGPTGELFF.

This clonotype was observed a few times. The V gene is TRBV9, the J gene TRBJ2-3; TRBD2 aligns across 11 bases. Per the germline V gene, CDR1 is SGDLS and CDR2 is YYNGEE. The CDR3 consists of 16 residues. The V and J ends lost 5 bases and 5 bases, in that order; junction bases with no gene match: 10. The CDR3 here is CASSLKLAGVGDTQYF. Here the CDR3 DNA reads TGTGCCAGCAGTTTGAAACTAGCGGGAGTCGGAGATACGCAGTATTTT.

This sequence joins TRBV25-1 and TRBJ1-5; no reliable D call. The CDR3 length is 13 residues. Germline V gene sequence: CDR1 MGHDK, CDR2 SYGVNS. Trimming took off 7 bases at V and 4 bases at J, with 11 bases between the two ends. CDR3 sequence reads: CASNKDGNQPQHF. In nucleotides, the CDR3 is TGTGCCAGCAATAAGGACGGGAATCAGCCCCAGCATTTT.

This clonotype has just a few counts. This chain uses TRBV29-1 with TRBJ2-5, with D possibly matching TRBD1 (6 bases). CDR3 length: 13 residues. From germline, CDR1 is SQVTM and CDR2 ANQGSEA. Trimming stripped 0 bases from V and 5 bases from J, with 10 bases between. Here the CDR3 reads CSVEEQGGETQYF. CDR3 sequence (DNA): TGCAGCGTTGAAGAACAGGGTGGGGAGACCCAGTACTTC. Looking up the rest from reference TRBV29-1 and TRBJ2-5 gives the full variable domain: SAVISQKPSRDICQRGTSLTIQCQVDSQVTMMFWYRQQPGQSLTLIATANQGSEATYESGFVIDKFPISRPNLTFSTLTVSNMSPEDSSIYLCSVEEQGGETQYFGPGTRLLVL.

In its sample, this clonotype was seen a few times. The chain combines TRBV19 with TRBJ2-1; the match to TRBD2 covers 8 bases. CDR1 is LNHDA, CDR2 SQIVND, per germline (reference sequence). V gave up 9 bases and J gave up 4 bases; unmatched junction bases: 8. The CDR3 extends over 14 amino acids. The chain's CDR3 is CASEAGAGYNEQFF. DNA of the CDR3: TGTGCCAGCGAAGCGGGAGCTGGGTACAATGAGCAGTTCTTC.

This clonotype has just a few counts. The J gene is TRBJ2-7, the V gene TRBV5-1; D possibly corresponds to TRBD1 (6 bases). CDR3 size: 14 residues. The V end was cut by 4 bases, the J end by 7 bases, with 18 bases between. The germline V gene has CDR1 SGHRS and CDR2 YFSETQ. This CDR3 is CASSRNTGHLEQYF. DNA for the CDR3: TGCGCCAGCAGCCGTAACACGGGACACCTGGAGCAGTACTTC.

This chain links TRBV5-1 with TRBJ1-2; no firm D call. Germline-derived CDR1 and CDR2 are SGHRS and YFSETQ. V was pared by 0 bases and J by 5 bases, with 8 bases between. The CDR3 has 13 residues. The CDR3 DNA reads TGCGCCAGCAGCTTGGCGGACGGGTATGGCTACACCTTC. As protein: CASSLADGYGYTF.

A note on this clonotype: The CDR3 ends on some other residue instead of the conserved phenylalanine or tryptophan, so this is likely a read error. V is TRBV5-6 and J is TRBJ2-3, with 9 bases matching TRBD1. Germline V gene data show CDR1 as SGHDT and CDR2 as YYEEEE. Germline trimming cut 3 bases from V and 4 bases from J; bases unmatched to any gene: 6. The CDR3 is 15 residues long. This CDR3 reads CASSYRDRVADTQYL. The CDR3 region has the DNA TGTGCCAGCAGCTACCGGGACAGGGTAGCAGATACGCAGTATTTA.

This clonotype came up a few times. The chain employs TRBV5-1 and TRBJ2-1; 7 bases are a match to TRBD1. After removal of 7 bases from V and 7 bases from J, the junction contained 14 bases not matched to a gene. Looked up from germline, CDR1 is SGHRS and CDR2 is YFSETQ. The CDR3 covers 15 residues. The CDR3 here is CASSTWDSPGNEQFF. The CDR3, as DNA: TGCGCCAGCTCCACCTGGGACAGCCCCGGGAATGAGCAGTTCTTC.